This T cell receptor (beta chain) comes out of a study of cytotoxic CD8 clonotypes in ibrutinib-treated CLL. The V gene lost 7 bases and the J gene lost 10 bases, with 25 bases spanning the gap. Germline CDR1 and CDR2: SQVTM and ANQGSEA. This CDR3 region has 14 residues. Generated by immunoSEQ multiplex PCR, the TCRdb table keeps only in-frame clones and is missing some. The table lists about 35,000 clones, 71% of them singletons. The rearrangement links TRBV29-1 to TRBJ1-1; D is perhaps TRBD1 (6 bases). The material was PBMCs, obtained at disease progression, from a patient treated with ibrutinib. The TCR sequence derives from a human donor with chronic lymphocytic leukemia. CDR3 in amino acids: CSAHPQRDTLGAFF. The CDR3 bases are TGCAGCGCCCACCCGCAAAGGGACACCCTTGGAGCTTTCTTT.